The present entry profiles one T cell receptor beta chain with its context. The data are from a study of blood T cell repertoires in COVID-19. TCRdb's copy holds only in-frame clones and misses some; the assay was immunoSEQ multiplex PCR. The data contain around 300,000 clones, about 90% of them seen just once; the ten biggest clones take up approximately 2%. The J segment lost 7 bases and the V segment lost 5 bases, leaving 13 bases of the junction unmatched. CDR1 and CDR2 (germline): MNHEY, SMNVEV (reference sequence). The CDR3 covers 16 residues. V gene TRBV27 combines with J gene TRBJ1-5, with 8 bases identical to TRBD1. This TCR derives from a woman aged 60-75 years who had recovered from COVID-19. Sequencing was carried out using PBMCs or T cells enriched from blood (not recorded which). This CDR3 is CASSPQTGARGQPQHF. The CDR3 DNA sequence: TGTGCCAGCAGTCCACAGACAGGGGCTCGGGGGCAGCCCCAGCATTTT.